This T cell receptor (beta chain) is drawn from a study of T cells after yellow fever vaccination. Study at large: Preparation of the low-cell-number fractions used SMART-Seq v4 Ultra Low Input.

MiXCR, run by TCRdb on the 5' RACE reads, gives a single entry per CDR3 protein. The sample consists of more than 450,000 distinct CDR3 sequences, just over 20% of them appearing once. Study results and limitations: Contamination by abundant bulk-population clonotypes could be present in FACS-sorted repertoires.

This CDR3 is 15 amino acids long. Trimming took 5 bases from V and 0 from J, leaving 11 bases between them. Germline CDR1 and CDR2: SGHAT and FQNNGV. For this clonotype: Its antigen is undetermined.

The chain carries TRBV11-2 and TRBJ1-3; tentatively, D is TRBD1 (5 bases). This specimen was PBMCs, taken approximately 22 days after the first yellow fever vaccination. The TCR was taken from a young man who received the YFV17D yellow fever vaccine. CDR3 sequence: CASSTDSYSGNTIYF. The CDR3 DNA reads TGTGCCAGCAGCACCGACAGCTACTCTGGAAACACCATATATTTT.